This entry is about one TCR beta chain. The entry originates in a study of T cell changes during pregnancy in multiple sclerosis. CDR3 length: 14 amino acids. V was pared by 5 bases and J by 6 bases, with 14 bases between. Germline CDR1 is SNHLY and CDR2 is FYNNEI. Clones were read by immunoSEQ multiplex PCR, and TCRdb kept only the in-frame ones, dropping some. The sample contains about 77,000 clones, 85% to 95% of which appear only once. This sequence was found in a female donor in good health, enrolled as a control in a pregnancy study. This chain joins TRBV2 and TRBJ2-1; D perhaps matches TRBD2 (5 bases). Specimen: peripheral blood, collected after pregnancy. Here the CDR3 reads CASSTDLGSNEQFF. CDR3 in DNA: TGTGCCAGCAGTACAGACCTTGGGAGCAATGAGCAGTTCTTC.